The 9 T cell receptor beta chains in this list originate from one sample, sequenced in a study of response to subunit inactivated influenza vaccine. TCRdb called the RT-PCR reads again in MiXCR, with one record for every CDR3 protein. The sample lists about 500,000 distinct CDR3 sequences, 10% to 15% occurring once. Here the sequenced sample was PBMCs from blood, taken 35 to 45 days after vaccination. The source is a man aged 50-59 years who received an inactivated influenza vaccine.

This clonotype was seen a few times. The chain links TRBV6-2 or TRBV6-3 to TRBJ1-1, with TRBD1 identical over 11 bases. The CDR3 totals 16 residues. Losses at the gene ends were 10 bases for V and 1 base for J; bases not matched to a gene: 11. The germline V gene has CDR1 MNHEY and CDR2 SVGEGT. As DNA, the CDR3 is TGTGCCACCTTACCCCGGGACAGGGGGAGGAACACTGAAGCTTTCTTT. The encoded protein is CATLPRDRGRNTEAFF.

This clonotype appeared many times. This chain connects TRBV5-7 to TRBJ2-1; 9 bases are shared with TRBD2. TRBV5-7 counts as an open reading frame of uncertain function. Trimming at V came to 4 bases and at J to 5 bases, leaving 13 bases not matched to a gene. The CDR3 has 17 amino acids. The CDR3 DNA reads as TGTGCCAGCAGCCCTGGACTAGCGCCATTCCTCCACAATGAGCAGTTCTTC. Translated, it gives CASSPGLAPFLHNEQFF.

The CDR3 DNA follows: TGCAGTGCTAGAGGCAGCCAGGGTGCAGCCAATGAGCAGTTCTTC. Translated, it gives CSARGSQGAANEQFF. This chain connects TRBV20-1 to TRBJ2-1; a weak D match, TRBD1 (5 bases). Germline V CDR1 and CDR2: DFQATT, SNEGSKA (reference sequence). CDR3 length: 15 residues. Trimming removed 1 base at V and 6 bases at J, with 16 bases between.

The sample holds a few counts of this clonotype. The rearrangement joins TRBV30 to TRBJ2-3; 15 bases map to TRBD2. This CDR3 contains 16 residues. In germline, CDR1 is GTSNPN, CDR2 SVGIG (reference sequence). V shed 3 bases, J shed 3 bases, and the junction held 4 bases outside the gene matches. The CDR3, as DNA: TGTGCCTGGAGCCAAGGACTAGCGGGGGGGACAGATACGCAGTATTTT. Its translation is CAWSQGLAGGTDTQYF.

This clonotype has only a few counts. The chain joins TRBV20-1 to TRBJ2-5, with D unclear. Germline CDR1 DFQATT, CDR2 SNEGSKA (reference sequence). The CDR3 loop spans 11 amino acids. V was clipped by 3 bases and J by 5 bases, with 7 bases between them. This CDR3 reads CSASVGETQYF. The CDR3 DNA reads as TGCAGTGCTAGCGTGGGGGAGACCCAGTACTTC.

The CDR3 loop reads CASSQAPRSEQFF. CDR3 nucleotide sequence: TGCGCCAGCAGCCAAGCCCCTAGGTCAGAGCAGTTCTTC. The genes are TRBV4-3 and TRBJ2-1; D is undetermined. Germline V lookup: CDR1 LGHNA, CDR2 YSLEER. Trimming left V 1 base short and J 10 bases short, with 11 bases between. This CDR3 is 13 amino acids long.

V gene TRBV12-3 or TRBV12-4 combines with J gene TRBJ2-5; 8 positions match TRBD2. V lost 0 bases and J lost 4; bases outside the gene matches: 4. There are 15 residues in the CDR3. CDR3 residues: CASSLAVREGETQYF. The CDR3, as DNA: TGTGCCAGCAGTTTAGCCGTCCGGGAGGGAGAGACCCAGTACTTC.

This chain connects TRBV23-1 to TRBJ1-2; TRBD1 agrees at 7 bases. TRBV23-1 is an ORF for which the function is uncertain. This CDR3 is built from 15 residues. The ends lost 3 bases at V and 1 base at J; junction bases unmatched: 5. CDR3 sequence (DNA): TGCGCCAGCAGTCATACCGGGACAGATAACTATGGCTACACCTTC. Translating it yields CASSHTGTDNYGYTF.

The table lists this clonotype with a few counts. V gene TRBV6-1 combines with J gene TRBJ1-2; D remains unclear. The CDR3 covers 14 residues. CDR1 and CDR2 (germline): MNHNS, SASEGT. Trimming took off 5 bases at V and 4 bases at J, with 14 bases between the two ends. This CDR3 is CASSRTGVGYGYTF. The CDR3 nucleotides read TGTGCCAGCAGTCGGACTGGCGTCGGCTATGGCTACACCTTC.